Listed below are T cell receptor beta chains from one sample, sequenced in a study of T cells in Graves' hyperthyroidism and ophthalmopathy. TCRdb passed the multiplex PCR reads through MiXCR, listing each CDR3 protein once. In the table there are roughly 290,000 distinct CDR3 sequences, about 17% of which are singletons. The specimen sequenced was blood. These receptors were obtained from a woman between 55 and 75 years old with Graves' ophthalmopathy. Each CDR3 is given with its conserved first and last residue. The order of the fields is J gene, D gene, clone size, V gene, CDR3 protein, CDR3 DNA. D genes are given only for firm matches. A clone size is listed for some rows: how often the clone was seen (once, few, many), or a class if it is expanded.

TRBJ2-1 | - | many | TRBV27 | CASSSRFNGNEQFF | TGTGCCAGCAGTTCCCGTTTTAATGGGAATGAGCAGTTCTTC
TRBJ2-7 | - | few | TRBV30 | CAWNFGGVLREQYF | TGTGCCTGGAACTTCGGGGGAGTCCTCCGCGAGCAGTACTTC
TRBJ1-2 | - | many | TRBV7-9 | CASSLARGEEYGYTF | TGTGCCAGCAGCTTAGCGCGTGGGGAAGAGTATGGCTACACCTTC
TRBJ2-3 | TRBD2 | many | TRBV28 | CASSLRTSGRTDTQYF | TGTGCCAGCAGTTTACGAACTAGCGGGAGGACAGATACGCAGTATTTT
TRBJ1-1 | - | few | TRBV6-1 | CASSPGPVGGSEAFF | TGTGCCAGCAGTCCTGGGCCAGTTGGGGGGTCTGAAGCTTTCTTT
TRBJ1-6 | - | many | TRBV12-3/TRBV12-4 | CASSLGGGVTYNSPLHF | TGTGCCAGCAGTCTCGGAGGTGGAGTTACCTATAATTCACCCCTCCACTTT
TRBJ2-1 | TRBD2 | many | TRBV7-9 | CASRELAGRYNEQFF | TGTGCCAGCAGAGAACTAGCGGGGAGATACAATGAGCAGTTCTTC
TRBJ1-1 | - | many | TRBV3-1 | CASSQDHVNTEAFF | TGTGCCAGCAGCCAAGACCACGTGAACACTGAAGCTTTCTTT
TRBJ1-3 | TRBD1 | many | TRBV2 | CASLAGTGLSFSGNTIYF | TGTGCCAGCCTTGCTGGGACAGGGCTATCTTTTTCCGGAAACACCATATATTTT
TRBJ1-5 | TRBD1 | many | TRBV18 | CASSRDRGLEGPQHF | TGTGCCAGCTCACGGGACAGGGGCCTCGAGGGGCCCCAGCATTTT
TRBJ2-7 | - | many | TRBV5-1 | CASSHGRTTYEQYF | TGCGCCAGCAGCCACGGGAGAACTACCTACGAGCAGTACTTC
TRBJ1-2 | - | many | TRBV18 | CASSPGRFDGYTF | TGTGCCAGCTCACCGGGGAGGTTCGATGGCTACACCTTC
TRBJ1-4 | - | many | TRBV11-2 | CASSEQPNEKLFF | TGTGCCAGCAGCGAACAGCCGAATGAAAAACTGTTTTTT
TRBJ1-6 | - | few | TRBV19 | CASSTVRDSGLHF | TGTGCCAGTAGTACGGTCCGGGACTCGGGCCTCCACTTT
TRBJ1-3 | - | few | TRBV9 | CASSGEGLSGNTIYF | TGTGCCAGCAGCGGGGAAGGACTCTCTGGAAACACCATATATTTT
TRBJ1-1 | - | many | TRBV7-2 | CASSPRRESEAFF | TGTGCCAGCAGCCCCCGCAGGGAATCTGAAGCTTTCTTT
TRBJ2-7 | - | many | TRBV7-6 | CASSSGPNYEQYF | TGTGCCAGCAGCTCGGGACCTAACTACGAGCAGTACTTC
TRBJ2-5 | - | - | TRBV6-2/TRBV6-3 | CASKDRVQETQYF | TGTGCCAGCAAAGACAGAGTTCAAGAGACCCAGTACTTC
TRBJ2-4 | - | many | TRBV18 | CASSPDREDIQYF | TGTGCCAGCTCACCAGACAGGGAGGACATTCAGTACTTC
TRBJ2-2 | TRBD2 | many | TRBV12-3/TRBV12-4 | CASSLRHWTSGGPNTGELFF | TGTGCCAGCAGTTTAAGACACTGGACTAGCGGGGGGCCGAACACCGGGGAGCTGTTTTTT
TRBJ2-3 | TRBD2 | - | TRBV9 | CASSVDGTSGISQYF | TGTGCCAGCAGCGTAGATGGCACTAGCGGGATTTCCCAGTATTTT
TRBJ2-7 | - | many | TRBV9 | CASSPTWVDRSYEQYF | TGTGCCAGCAGCCCAACCTGGGTCGACAGATCCTACGAGCAGTACTTC
TRBJ2-7 | - | many | TRBV28 | CASSPFRTYEQYF | TGTGCCAGCAGCCCCTTTAGAACCTACGAGCAGTACTTC
TRBJ1-5 | TRBD1 | - | TRBV4-2 | CASSPRGDSVNQPQHF | TGTGCCAGCAGCCCCAGAGGGGACAGTGTCAATCAGCCCCAGCATTTT
TRBJ1-1 | - | - | TRBV29-1 | CSGQTGIAEAFF | TGCAGCGGCCAAACAGGGATCGCTGAAGCTTTCTTT
TRBJ2-3 | - | many | TRBV3-1 | CASSQGVAAEDTQYF | TGTGCCAGCAGCCAAGGAGTGGCGGCAGAAGATACGCAGTATTTT
TRBJ2-7 | TRBD2 | - | TRBV20-1 | CSARDQASGSYEQYF | TGCAGTGCTAGAGATCAGGCTAGCGGGAGCTACGAGCAGTACTTC
TRBJ2-3 | TRBD1 | few | TRBV20-1 | CSAVRDRITDTQYF | TGCAGTGCTGTACGGGACAGAATTACAGATACGCAGTATTTT
TRBJ1-5 | - | many | TRBV6-2/TRBV6-3 | CASSNRDTGNQPQHF | TGTGCCAGCAGTAACCGGGACACTGGCAATCAGCCCCAGCATTTT
TRBJ2-5 | TRBD1 | - | TRBV5-1 | CATSTGQGGNQETQYF | TGCGCCACCAGTACAGGACAGGGGGGTAATCAAGAGACCCAGTACTTC
TRBJ2-7 | TRBD2 | few | TRBV20-1 | CSADLAQRGTYEQYF | TGCAGTGCGGATCTAGCGCAGCGGGGGACTTACGAGCAGTACTTC
TRBJ1-4 | - | few | TRBV7-9 | CASSLGGSSGIGEKLFF | TGTGCCAGCAGCTTAGGGGGTTCGTCGGGAATTGGAGAAAAACTGTTTTTT
TRBJ1-2 | TRBD1 | many | TRBV29-1 | CSVEPGQTTGYTF | TGCAGCGTTGAACCGGGACAGACGACTGGCTACACCTTC
TRBJ2-1 | - | many | TRBV7-3 | CASSSLNPGVEQFF | TGTGCCAGCAGCTCACTAAATCCTGGGGTTGAGCAGTTCTTC
TRBJ1-5 | - | many | TRBV12-3/TRBV12-4 | CASSFSGQPQHF | TGTGCCAGCAGTTTCTCGGGTCAGCCCCAGCATTTT
TRBJ2-7 | - | few | TRBV5-1 | CASSFKTGGGYEQYF | TGCGCCAGCAGTTTTAAGACAGGAGGTGGGTACGAGCAGTACTTC
TRBJ2-7 | - | many | TRBV28 | CASSLLLAVTYEQYF | TGTGCCAGCAGTTTGCTCTTAGCGGTAACCTACGAGCAGTACTTC
TRBJ2-1 | TRBD2 | few | TRBV7-9 | CASSPRGGPYNEQFF | TGTGCCAGCAGCCCGCGGGGGGGGCCATACAATGAGCAGTTCTTC
TRBJ2-3 | TRBD2 | many | TRBV7-9 | CASSLVGLARSDTQYF | TGTGCCAGCAGCTTAGTGGGACTAGCCCGCTCAGATACGCAGTATTTT
TRBJ1-1 | - | - | TRBV18 | CASSRTGDDTEAFF | TGTGCCAGCTCACGTACCGGGGACGACACTGAAGCTTTCTTT
TRBJ1-1 | - | - | TRBV20-1 | CSARDGDAEAFF | TGCAGTGCTAGAGATGGGGACGCTGAAGCTTTCTTT